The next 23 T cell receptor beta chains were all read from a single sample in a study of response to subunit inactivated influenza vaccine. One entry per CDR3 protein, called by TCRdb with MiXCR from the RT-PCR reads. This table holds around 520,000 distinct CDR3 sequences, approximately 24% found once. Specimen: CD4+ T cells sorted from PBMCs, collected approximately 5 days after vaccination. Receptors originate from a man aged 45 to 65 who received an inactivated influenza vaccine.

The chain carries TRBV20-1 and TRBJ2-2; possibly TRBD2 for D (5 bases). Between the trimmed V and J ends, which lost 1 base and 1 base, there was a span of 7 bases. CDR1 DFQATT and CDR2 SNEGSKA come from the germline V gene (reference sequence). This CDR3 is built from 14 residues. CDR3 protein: CSARASLNTGELFF. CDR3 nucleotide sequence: TGCAGTGCTAGAGCTAGCCTGAACACCGGGGAGCTGTTTTTT.

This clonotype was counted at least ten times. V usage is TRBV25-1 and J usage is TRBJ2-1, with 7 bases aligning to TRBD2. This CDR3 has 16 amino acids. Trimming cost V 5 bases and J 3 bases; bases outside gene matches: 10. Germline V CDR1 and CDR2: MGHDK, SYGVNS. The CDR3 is CASSSTLRDYYNEQFF. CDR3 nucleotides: TGTGCCAGCAGTTCCACCCTTCGGGACTACTACAATGAGCAGTTCTTC. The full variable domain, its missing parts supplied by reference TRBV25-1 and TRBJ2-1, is EADIYQTPRYLVIGTGKKITLECSQTMGHDKMYWYQQDPGMELHLIHYSYGVNSTEKGDLSSESTVSRIRTEHFPLTLESARPSHTSQYLCASSSTLRDYYNEQFFGPGTRLTVL.

The CDR3: CASRETAFQPQHF. CDR3 coding DNA: TGTGCCAGCCGGGAGACTGCATTTCAGCCCCAGCATTTT. The chain links TRBV12-3 or TRBV12-4 to TRBJ1-5, with D hard to call. The CDR3 extends over 13 amino acids. Trimming took 8 bases from V and 6 from J, leaving 14 bases between them.

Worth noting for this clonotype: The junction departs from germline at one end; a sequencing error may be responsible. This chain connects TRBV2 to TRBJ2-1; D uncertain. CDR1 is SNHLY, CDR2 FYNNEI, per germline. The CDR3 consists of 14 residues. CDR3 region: CASRGSLFYKEQFF. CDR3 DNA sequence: TGTGCCAGCAGGGGTTCCTTATTCTACAAGGAGCAGTTCTTC.

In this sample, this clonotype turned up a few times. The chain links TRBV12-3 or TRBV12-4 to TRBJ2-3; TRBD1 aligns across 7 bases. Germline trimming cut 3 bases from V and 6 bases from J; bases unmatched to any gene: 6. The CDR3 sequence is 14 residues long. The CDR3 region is CASSFGQGVDTQYF. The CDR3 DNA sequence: TGTGCCAGCAGTTTTGGTCAGGGGGTTGATACGCAGTATTTT.

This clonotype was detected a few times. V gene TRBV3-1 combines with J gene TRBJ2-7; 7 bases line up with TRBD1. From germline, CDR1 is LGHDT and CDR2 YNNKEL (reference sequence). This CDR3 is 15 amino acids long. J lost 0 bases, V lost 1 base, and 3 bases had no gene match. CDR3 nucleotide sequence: TGTGCCAGCAGCCAAGCTTGGGACAGCTCCTACGAGCAGTACTTC. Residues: CASSQAWDSSYEQYF.

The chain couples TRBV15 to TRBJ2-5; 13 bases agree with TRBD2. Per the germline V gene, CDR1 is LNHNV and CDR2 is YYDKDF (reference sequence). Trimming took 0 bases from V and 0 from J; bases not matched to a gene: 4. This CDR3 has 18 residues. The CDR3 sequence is CATSREPGLAGYQETQYF. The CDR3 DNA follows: TGTGCCACCAGCAGAGAACCGGGACTAGCGGGATACCAAGAGACCCAGTACTTC.

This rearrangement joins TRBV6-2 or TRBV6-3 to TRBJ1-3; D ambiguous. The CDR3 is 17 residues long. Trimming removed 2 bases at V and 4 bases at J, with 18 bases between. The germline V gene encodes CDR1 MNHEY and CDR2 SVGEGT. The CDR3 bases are TGTGCCAGCAGTTACGCCCGAAGAGGCCCGGCGGGAAACACCATATATTTT. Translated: CASSYARRGPAGNTIYF.

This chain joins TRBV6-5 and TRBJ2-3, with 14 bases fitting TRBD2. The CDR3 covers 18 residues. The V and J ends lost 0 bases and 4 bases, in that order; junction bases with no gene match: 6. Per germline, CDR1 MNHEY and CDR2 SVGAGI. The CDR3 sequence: CASSYSSTSGGGADTQYF. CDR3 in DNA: TGTGCCAGCAGTTACTCATCGACTAGCGGGGGGGGCGCAGATACGCAGTATTTT.

The CDR3 protein is CASSEMQKETQYF. The CDR3 DNA is TGTGCCAGCAGTGAGATGCAGAAAGAGACCCAGTACTTC. The chain combines TRBV6-1 with TRBJ2-5, with no clear D. Germline V gene data show CDR1 as MNHNS and CDR2 as SASEGT. Trimming took 3 bases from V and 3 from J, leaving 8 bases between them. This CDR3 region has 13 residues.

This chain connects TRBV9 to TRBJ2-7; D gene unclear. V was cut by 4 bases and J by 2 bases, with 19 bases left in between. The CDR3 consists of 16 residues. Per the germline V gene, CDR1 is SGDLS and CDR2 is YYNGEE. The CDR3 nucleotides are TGTGCCAGCAGCCCCAGACCGGGCCCTAACGCCTACGAGCAGTACTTC. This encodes CASSPRPGPNAYEQYF.

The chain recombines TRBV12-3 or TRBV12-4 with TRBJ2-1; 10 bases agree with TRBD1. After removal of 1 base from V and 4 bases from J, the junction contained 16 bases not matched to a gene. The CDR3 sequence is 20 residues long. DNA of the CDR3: TGTGCCAGCAGTTTAGACCGGGACAGGGGACTCCCGTCCAGATACAATGAGCAGTTCTTC. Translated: CASSLDRDRGLPSRYNEQFF.

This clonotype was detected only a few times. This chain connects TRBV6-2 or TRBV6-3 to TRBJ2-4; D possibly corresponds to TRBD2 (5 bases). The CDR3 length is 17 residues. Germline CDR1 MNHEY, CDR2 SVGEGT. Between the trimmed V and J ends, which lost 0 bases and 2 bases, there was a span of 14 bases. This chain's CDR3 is CASSYSIQLGTKNIQYF. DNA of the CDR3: TGTGCCAGCAGTTACTCGATACAGCTCGGGACCAAAAACATTCAGTACTTC.

The CDR3 DNA sequence: TGTGCCAGCAGCGTAGACTTGGGGGGCAGCTCCTACAATGAGCAGTTCTTC. Amino acid sequence: CASSVDLGGSSYNEQFF. V is TRBV9 and J is TRBJ2-1, with D perhaps assigned TRBD1 or TRBD2 (6 bases each). The CDR3 runs to 17 residues. The germline V and J ends were trimmed by 0 bases and 0 bases, with 13 bases remaining between them. CDR1 and CDR2 (germline): SGDLS, YYNGEE.

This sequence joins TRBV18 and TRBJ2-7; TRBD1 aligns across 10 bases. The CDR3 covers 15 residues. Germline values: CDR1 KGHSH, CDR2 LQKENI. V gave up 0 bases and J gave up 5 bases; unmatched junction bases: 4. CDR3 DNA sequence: TGTGCCAGCTCACCACCGATGACAGGGGGCGACGAGCAGTACTTC. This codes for CASSPPMTGGDEQYF.

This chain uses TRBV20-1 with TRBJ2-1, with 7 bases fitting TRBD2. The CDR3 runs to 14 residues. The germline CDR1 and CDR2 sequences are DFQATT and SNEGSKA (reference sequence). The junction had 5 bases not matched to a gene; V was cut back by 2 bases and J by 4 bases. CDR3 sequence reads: CSARNRGVYNEQFF. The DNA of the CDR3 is TGCAGTGCTAGAAACCGGGGGGTATACAATGAGCAGTTCTTC.

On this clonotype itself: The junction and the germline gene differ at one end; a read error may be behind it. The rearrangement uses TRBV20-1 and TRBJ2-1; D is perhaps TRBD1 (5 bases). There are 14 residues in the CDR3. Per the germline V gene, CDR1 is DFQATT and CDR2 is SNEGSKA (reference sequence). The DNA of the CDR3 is TGCAGTGCAGTACATGGGCAGGGATACAATGAGCAGTCCTTC. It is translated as CSAVHGQGYNEQSF.

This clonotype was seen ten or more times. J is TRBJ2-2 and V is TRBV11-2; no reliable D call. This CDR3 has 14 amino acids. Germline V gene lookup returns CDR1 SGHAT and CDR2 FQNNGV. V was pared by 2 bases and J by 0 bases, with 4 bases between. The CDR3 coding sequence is TGTGCCAGCAGCTTAACAGCGAACACCGGGGAGCTGTTTTTT. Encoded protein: CASSLTANTGELFF.

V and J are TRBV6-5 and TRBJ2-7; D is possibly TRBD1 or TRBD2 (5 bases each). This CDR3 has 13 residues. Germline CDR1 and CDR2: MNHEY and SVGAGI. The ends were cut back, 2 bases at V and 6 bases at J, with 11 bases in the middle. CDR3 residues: CASSYPGRREQYF. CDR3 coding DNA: TGTGCCAGCAGTTACCCGGGACGTCGCGAGCAGTACTTC.

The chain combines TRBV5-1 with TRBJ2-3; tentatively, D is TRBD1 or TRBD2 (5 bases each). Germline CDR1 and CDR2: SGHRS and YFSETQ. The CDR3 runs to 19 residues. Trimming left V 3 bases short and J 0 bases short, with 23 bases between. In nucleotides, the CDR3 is TGCGCCAGCAGCTCCCCCCCCCATCTGGGACGACGGAGCACAGATACGCAGTATTTT. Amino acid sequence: CASSSPPHLGRRSTDTQYF.

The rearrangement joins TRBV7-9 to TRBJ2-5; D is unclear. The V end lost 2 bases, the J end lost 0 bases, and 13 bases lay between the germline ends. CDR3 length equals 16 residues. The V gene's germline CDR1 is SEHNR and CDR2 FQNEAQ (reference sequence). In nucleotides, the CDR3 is TGTGCCAGCAGCTTATTCGGGCCCAGGTACCAAGAGACCCAGTACTTC. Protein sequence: CASSLFGPRYQETQYF.

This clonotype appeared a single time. DNA for the CDR3: TGTGCCAGCACCAAGGAGGCAGCACAACAGCCCCAGCATTTT. Translation: CASTKEAAQQPQHF. This chain links TRBV12-3 or TRBV12-4 with TRBJ1-5; D not resolved. Trimming cost V 7 bases and J 7 bases, with 17 bases left between them. This CDR3 comprises 14 residues.

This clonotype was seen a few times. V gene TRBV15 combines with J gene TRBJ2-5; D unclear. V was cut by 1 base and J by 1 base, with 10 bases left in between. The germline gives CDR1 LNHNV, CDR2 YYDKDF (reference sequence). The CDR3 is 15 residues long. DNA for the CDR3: TGTGCCACCAGCAGAGTTACGGGTATCCAAGAGACCCAGTACTTC. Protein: CATSRVTGIQETQYF.